The 12 T cell receptor beta chains given below trace back to one sample, sequenced in a study of glioma-infiltrating T cells after dendritic cell vaccination. Profiled with immunoSEQ multiplex PCR; TCRdb holds only in-frame clones, not every one. This table has some 91,000 clones, approximately 78% appearing once. The time point denotes: after dendritic cell vaccination, including at tumor progression/relapse. Here the sequenced sample was blood, taken after dendritic cell vaccination. These receptors originate from a human donor with glioblastoma.

Only one count was recorded for this clone. The chain has TRBV27 and TRBJ2-4, with 8 bases fitting TRBD2. Germline loops: CDR1 MNHEY, CDR2 SMNVEV (reference sequence). V shed 7 bases and J 0 bases; nucleotides not matched to a gene: 8. CDR3 size: 16 residues. In nucleotides, the CDR3 is TGTGCCAGCATACCACGGGGGGGCCTAGCCAAAAACATTCAGTACTTC. Translating gives CASIPRGGLAKNIQYF.

The gene calls are TRBV5-4 and TRBJ1-2; 9 nucleotides agree with TRBD1. CDR3 size: 14 residues. J lost 3 bases, V lost 4 bases, and 4 bases had no gene match. Germline CDR1 and CDR2: SGHNT and YYREEE (reference sequence). The CDR3 sequence: CASSRDRAYYGYTF. As DNA, the CDR3 is TGTGCCAGCAGCCGGGACAGGGCCTACTATGGCTACACCTTC.

The genes are TRBV19 and TRBJ2-3; D is unclear. CDR1 is LNHDA, CDR2 SQIVND, per germline (reference sequence). This CDR3 contains 16 residues. V lost 5 bases and J 3 bases, leaving 18 bases between the germline ends. CDR3 sequence reads: CASSPPSILRTDTQYF. The DNA of the CDR3 is TGTGCCAGTAGTCCCCCCTCTATCTTACGGACAGATACGCAGTATTTT.

This CDR3 is CASTRGWDQPQHF. CDR3 DNA: TGTGCCAGCACCAGGGGCTGGGATCAGCCCCAGCATTTT. The rearrangement uses TRBV2 and TRBJ1-5; maybe TRBD1 (6 bases). Between the trimmed V and J ends, which lost 7 bases and 5 bases, there was a span of 12 bases. In germline, CDR1 is SNHLY, CDR2 FYNNEI. This CDR3 has 13 amino acids.

This clone has a handful of counts. The gene calls are TRBV19 and TRBJ1-5; D not certain. The V and J ends lost 4 bases and 6 bases respectively, with 13 bases between them. Per the germline V gene, CDR1 is LNHDA and CDR2 is SQIVND (reference sequence). This CDR3 has 14 amino acids. The CDR3 region is CASSTRTDTQPQHF. In DNA form, the CDR3 reads TGTGCCAGTAGTACGAGGACTGATACTCAGCCCCAGCATTTT.

The chain employs TRBV7-9 and TRBJ2-1; D is unresolved. Trimming left V 1 base short and J 4 bases short, with 5 bases between. The CDR3 contains 13 residues. The germline CDR1 and CDR2 sequences are SEHNR and FQNEAQ (reference sequence). The CDR3 spells CASSLGRYNEQFF. The CDR3 DNA is TGTGCCAGCAGCTTAGGCAGATACAATGAGCAGTTCTTC. Combining the CDR3 with reference TRBV7-9 and TRBJ2-1 gives the whole variable domain DTGVSQNPRHKITKRGQNVTFRCDPISEHNRLYWYRQTLGQGPEFLTYFQNEAQLEKSRLLSDRFSAERPKGSFSTLEIQRTEQGDSAMYLCASSLGRYNEQFFGPGTRLTVL.

This chain links TRBV30 with TRBJ1-4; 8 bases line up with TRBD1. With 5 bases clipped from V and 1 base from J, the junction kept 12 bases outside the gene matches. The germline gives CDR1 GTSNPN, CDR2 SVGIG (reference sequence). This CDR3 spans 17 amino acids. The chain's CDR3 is CAWGPAAGGRTNEKLFF. In DNA, the CDR3 is TGTGCCTGGGGCCCGGCGGCAGGGGGCCGAACTAATGAAAAACTGTTTTTT. The full variable domain, with the rest looked up from reference TRBV30 and TRBJ1-4, is SQTIHQWPATLVQPVGSPLSLECTVEGTSNPNLYWYRQAAGRGLQLLFYSVGIGQISSEVPQNLSASRPQDRQFILSSKKLLLSDSGFYLCAWGPAAGGRTNEKLFFGSGTQLSVL.

The chain has TRBV7-9 and TRBJ1-2, with a possible D match to TRBD1 (5 bases). This CDR3 spans 14 amino acids. Per the germline V gene, CDR1 is SEHNR and CDR2 is FQNEAQ (reference sequence). V dropped 8 bases and J dropped 2 bases, with 15 bases sitting between them. This CDR3 is CASAGLGENYGYTF. The CDR3, as DNA: TGTGCCAGCGCAGGGTTAGGGGAAAACTATGGCTACACCTTC.

CDR3 region: CASSRLAGVDGYTF. The CDR3 DNA reads as TGTGCCAGCAGCCGATTGGCAGGGGTCGATGGCTACACCTTC. The chain is built from TRBV14 and TRBJ1-2, with TRBD1 as a possible D gene (6 bases). Trimming cost V 4 bases and J 6 bases, with 15 bases left between them. The CDR3 is 14 residues long. The germline V gene has CDR1 SGHDN and CDR2 FVKESK.

This chain uses TRBV12-5 with TRBJ1-5, with 11 positions matching TRBD1. This CDR3 spans 19 amino acids. The V gene end was trimmed by 5 bases and the J gene end by 2 bases; junction bases not matched to a gene: 14. Germline values: CDR1 LGHNT, CDR2 FRNRAP. This CDR3 is CASGIGTGGEEGGNQPQHF. The CDR3 DNA is TGTGCTAGTGGTATAGGGACAGGGGGTGAGGAGGGCGGCAATCAGCCCCAGCATTTT. The whole variable domain, remainder taken from reference TRBV12-5 and TRBJ1-5, is DARVTQTPRHKVTEMGQEVTMRCQPILGHNTVFWYRQTMMQGLELLAYFRNRAPLDDSGMPKDRFSAEMPDATLATLKIQPSEPRDSAVYFCASGIGTGGEEGGNQPQHFGDGTRLSIL.

This rearrangement joins TRBV19 to TRBJ2-2, with D maybe TRBD2 (6 bases). With 5 bases removed from V and 5 bases from J, the gap between germline ends came to 12 bases. Germline values: CDR1 LNHDA, CDR2 SQIVND (reference sequence). This CDR3 contains 14 residues. The CDR3 bases are TGTGCCAGTAGTTCCCGGGGGAAGACCGGGGAGCTGTTTTTT. Protein product: CASSSRGKTGELFF. The complete variable domain, with remaining parts taken from reference TRBV19 and TRBJ2-2, reads DGGITQSPKYLFRKEGQNVTLSCEQNLNHDAMYWYRQDPGQGLRLIYYSQIVNDFQKGDIAEGYSVSREKKESFPLTVTSAQKNPTAFYLCASSSRGKTGELFFGEGSRLTVL.

The gene calls are TRBV6-1 and TRBJ2-2; 12 bases map to TRBD2. The CDR3 covers 16 residues. J gave up 6 bases and V 4 bases, and 6 bases lay outside the gene matches. Germline V gives CDR1 MNHNS, CDR2 SASEGT. DNA for the CDR3: TGTGCCAGCAGTGTTGGACTAGCGGGATTGGCCGGGGAGCTGTTTTTT. Protein: CASSVGLAGLAGELFF.